This TCR beta chain derives from a study of shared clonotypes between healthy human individuals. Broader study findings: Clonotype sharing among donors, it was expected, would be affected by sequencing depth. Several donors shared about 5% of their naive CD4 clonotypes.

From germline, CDR1 is MNHEY and CDR2 SMNVEV (reference sequence). V was clipped by 8 bases and J by 8 bases; unmatched bases: 6. There are 13 residues in the CDR3. A word on this clone: Its antigen is currently unknown.

Deep was the level used in running the assay. For sorted subsets, 150 to 250 ng DNA per replicate equaled 30,000 or so T cell genomes. Clones were read by immunoSEQ multiplex PCR, and TCRdb kept only the in-frame ones, dropping some. The sample carries about 2.1 million clones, 85% to 95% recorded once. Naive CD8 cells lacked CD45RO and underwent positive selection for CCR7, leaving out terminally differentiated effector memory CD45RA+ cells. Sequenced material: naive CD8+ T cells from PBMCs. The chain combines TRBV27 with TRBJ2-1; 10 bases are shared with TRBD1. The TCR was taken from a man in his late teens or twenties in good health. Some clones in this sample may be carry-over from other donors' samples. The CDR3 sequence: CASRDRGTYEQFF. CDR3 DNA sequence: TGTGCCAGCCGGGACAGGGGCACTTATGAGCAGTTCTTC.